This T cell receptor (beta chain) stems from a study of shared clonotypes between healthy human individuals (dated by TCRdb to 2018 to 2021). Context from the whole study: The cohort included a few men and a couple of women between 18 and 49 years of age. For each donor, CD4 naive and CD4 memory were each run on three plates, CD8 naive on two plates, and CD8 memory on one plate. Blood TCR repertoires of several healthy adults were deeply sequenced to estimate repertoire size and the extent of clonotype sharing between individuals. Different laboratories and diverse techniques were used to prepare libraries and sequence TCR repertoires, to increase sequencing depth and limit assay-specific biases. Leukapheresis yielded between about 0.9 and 10 billion PBMCs per donor. Beyond this particular receptor, the publication reports: Because the study included only a small number of donors, the genetic and exposure-history diversity represented was limited. Estimated clonotype richness was generally larger for naive than for memory subsets. Sampling was limited to blood, and TCR repertoires in tissue likely differ from TCR repertoires in blood. Pairwise subsampling led to the expectation that sequencing depth would affect the degree of clonotype sharing among donors. Rarefaction of sorted-subset datasets indicated incomplete sequencing despite the large sequencing depth. Across a few donors, roughly 5.4% of naive CD4, around 3.5% of naive CD8, about 2.3% of memory CD4, and around 0.4% of memory CD8 clonotypes were shared. Compared with non-shared clonotypes, clonotypes shared by all four sorted-subset donors had higher generation probabilities.

Reading from cysteine to phenylalanine, the CDR3 counts 15 amino acids. Only the CDR3 part of the read is kept: 45 bases, read in frame from the first base. The CDR1 and CDR2 encoded by the germline V gene are SNHLY and FYNNEI. V is cut back by 8 bases and J by 7 bases, with 8 bases in the junction unmatched. To note about this clone: No antigen is known for it. No much larger clonotype is one base removed from it; base qualities were not supplied.

Using the deep immunoSEQ assay, TCR CDR3 regions were amplified from genomic DNA by multiplex PCR. Extracted genomic DNA from each cell subset was distributed evenly across all wells of several immunoSEQ 96-well plates, and each plate was treated as a replicate. Each replicate PCR for sorted subsets received about 220 ng genomic DNA, equal to some 32,000 T cell genomes. Purified libraries were measured with a Qubit 3.0 fluorometer, size-checked on a Bioanalyzer 2100, and measured again with the KAPA Library Quantification kit. Every immunoSEQ 96-well plate was sequenced on a separate single-read 150-cycle Illumina NextSeq 550 flow cell. The study's processing was this. Because the immunoSEQ output included only junctional sequences and no quality scores, the filtering could not be the same as the filtering used for full-length reads. Sequences were annotated with PyIR, a Python wrapper for IgBLAST v1.9, using IMGT germline references to assign V/J genes and CDR3. Reads were removed for weak V/J assignments (E-value above 1e-6), missing CDR3, stop codons, out-of-frame junctions, or ambiguous translated residues. A V3J clonotype was defined by an identical inferred V gene, J gene, and CDR3 amino acid sequence. To compute the percentage overlap between repertoires, the number of shared unique clonotypes was divided by the size of the smaller repertoire. RTK rarefaction, the Chao1 estimator, and Recon v2.1 estimates of unobserved clonotypes were used to assess repertoire richness. For all TCRbeta clonotypes obtained by the gDNA method from a few donors, generation probabilities were computed with OLGA. Drawn from immuneACCESS, this table holds only the in-frame rearrangements with V and J called that TCRdb kept. Clones are partly lost; checked studies trace under half to an unresolved V gene and leave the rest unexplained. V and J calls and clone size are as listed in that table; D and trimming were resolved from the DNA. Present in this sample are more than 2 million clones, 90% to 97% of which were seen just once. The ten most abundant clones make up 0.13% of the sample.

The donors were healthy, HIV-negative adults who had no recently reported acute infections or vaccinations. All donors were Caucasian adults living in Nashville, Tennessee, USA. CD4+ T cells were enriched through magnetic negative selection, after which naive cells were positively selected on CD45RA and the remaining negative fraction served as the memory subset. Blood was collected by leukapheresis, and PBMCs were isolated by Ficoll-Histopaque density gradient centrifugation and then cryopreserved in liquid nitrogen vapor phase. Purity and quantity of every magnetically sorted T cell population were checked by analytical flow cytometry. Genomic DNA was isolated from every sorted fraction and measured by UV absorbance on a Nanodrop 2000c.

The sequenced sample was naive CD4+ T cells sorted from blood. This specimen's cell subset or site label, interpreted: CD45RA+ positively selected. The V and J genes are TRBV2 and TRBJ2-2; TRBD1 aligns with 12 central bases. The clonotype originates from a man aged 18 to 35 in good health. The DNA reads TGTGCCAGCTCGCAGGGACAGGGGGCAATCGGGGAGCTGTTTTTT. This yields the protein CASSQGQGAIGELFF.